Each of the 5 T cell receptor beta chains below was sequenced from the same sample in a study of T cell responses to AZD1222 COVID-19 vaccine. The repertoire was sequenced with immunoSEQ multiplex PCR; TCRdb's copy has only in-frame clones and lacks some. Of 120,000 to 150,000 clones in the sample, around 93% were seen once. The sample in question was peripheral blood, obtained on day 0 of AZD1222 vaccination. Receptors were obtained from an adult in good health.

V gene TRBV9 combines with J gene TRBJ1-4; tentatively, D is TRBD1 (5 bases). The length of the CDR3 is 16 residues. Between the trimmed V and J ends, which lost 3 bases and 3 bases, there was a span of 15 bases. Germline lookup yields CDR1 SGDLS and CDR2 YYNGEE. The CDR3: CASSGGVGASNEKLFF. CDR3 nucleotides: TGTGCCAGCAGCGGAGGGGTGGGAGCCTCTAATGAAAAACTGTTTTTT.

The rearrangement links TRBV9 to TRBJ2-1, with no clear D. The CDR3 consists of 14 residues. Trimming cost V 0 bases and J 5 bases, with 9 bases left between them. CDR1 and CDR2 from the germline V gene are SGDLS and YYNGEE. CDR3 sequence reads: CASSVGNRHNEQFF. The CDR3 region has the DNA TGTGCCAGCAGCGTAGGTAACAGACACAATGAGCAGTTCTTC.

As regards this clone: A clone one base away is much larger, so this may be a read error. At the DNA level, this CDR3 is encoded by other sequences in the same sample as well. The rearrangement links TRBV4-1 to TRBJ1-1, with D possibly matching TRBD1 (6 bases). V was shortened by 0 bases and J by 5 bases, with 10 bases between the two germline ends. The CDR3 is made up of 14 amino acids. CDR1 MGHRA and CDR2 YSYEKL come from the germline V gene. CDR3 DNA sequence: TGCGCCAGCAGCCAAGATGAGGGGGGAACTGAAGCTTTCTTT. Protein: CASSQDEGGTEAFF.

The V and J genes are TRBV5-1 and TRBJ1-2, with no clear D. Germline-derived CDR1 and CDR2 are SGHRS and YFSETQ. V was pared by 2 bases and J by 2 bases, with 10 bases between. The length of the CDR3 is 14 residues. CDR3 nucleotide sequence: TGCGCCAGCAGCTTTACCGGGATGAACTATGGCTACACCTTC. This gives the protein CASSFTGMNYGYTF.

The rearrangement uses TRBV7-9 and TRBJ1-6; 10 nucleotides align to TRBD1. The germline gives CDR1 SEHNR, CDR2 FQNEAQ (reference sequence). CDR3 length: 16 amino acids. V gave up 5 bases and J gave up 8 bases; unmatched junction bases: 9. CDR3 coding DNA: TGTGCCAGCAGCCCAAGGACAGGGGGAAGATATTCACCCCTCCACTTT. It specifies CASSPRTGGRYSPLHF.